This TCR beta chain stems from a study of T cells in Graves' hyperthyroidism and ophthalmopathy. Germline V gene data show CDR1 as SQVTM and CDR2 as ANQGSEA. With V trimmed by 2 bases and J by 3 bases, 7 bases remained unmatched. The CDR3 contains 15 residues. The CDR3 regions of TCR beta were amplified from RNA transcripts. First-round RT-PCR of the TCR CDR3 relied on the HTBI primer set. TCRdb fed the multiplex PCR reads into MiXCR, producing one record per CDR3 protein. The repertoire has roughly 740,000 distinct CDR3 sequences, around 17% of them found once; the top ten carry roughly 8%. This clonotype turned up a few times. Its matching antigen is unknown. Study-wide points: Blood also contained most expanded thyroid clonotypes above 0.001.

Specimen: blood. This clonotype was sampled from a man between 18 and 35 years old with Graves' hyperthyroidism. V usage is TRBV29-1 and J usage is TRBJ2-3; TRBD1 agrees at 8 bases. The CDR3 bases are TGCAGCGTTGAATCTGCAGGGGGCTATACAGATACGCAGTATTTT. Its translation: CSVESAGGYTDTQYF.